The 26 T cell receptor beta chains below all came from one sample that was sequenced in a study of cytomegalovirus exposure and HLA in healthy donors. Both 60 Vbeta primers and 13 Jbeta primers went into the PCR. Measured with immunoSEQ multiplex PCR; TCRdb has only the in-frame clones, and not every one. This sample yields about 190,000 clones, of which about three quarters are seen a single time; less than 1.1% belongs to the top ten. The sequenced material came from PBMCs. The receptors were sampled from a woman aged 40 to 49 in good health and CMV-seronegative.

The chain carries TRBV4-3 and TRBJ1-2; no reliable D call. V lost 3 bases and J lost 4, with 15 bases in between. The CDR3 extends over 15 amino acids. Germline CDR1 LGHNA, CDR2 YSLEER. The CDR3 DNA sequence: TGCGCCAGCAGCCAGGAGGCAAAAAGCCTCTATGGCTACACCTTC. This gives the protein CASSQEAKSLYGYTF.

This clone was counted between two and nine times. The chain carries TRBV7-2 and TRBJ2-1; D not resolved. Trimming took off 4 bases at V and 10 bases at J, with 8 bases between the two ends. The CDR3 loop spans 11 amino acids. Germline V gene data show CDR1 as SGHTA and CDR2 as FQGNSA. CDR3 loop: CASSSFSEQFF. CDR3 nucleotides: TGTGCCAGCAGCTCGTTTAGCGAGCAGTTCTTC.

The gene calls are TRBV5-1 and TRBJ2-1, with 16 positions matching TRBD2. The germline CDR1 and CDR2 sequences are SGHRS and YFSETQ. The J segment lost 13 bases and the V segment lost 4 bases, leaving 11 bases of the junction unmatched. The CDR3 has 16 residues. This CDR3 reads CASSEPGLAGGPEQFF. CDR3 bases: TGCGCCAGCAGCGAACCGGGACTAGCGGGAGGGCCGGAACAGTTCTTC.

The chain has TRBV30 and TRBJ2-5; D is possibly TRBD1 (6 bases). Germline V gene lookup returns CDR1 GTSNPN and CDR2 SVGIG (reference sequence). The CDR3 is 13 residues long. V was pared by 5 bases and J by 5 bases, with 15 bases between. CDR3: CAWATRGRETQYF. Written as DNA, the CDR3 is TGTGCCTGGGCCACCAGGGGTAGGGAGACCCAGTACTTC.

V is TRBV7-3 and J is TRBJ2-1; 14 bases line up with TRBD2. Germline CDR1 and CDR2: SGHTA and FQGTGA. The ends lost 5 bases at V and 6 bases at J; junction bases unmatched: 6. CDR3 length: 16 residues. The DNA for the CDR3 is TGTGCCAGCAGCACCCTGGGACTAGCGGGAGTCAATGAGCAGTTCTTC. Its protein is CASSTLGLAGVNEQFF.

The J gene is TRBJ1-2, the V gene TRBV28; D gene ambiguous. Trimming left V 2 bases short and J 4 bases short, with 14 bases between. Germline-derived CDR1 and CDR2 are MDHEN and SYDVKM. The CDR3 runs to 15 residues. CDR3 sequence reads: CASSLGRSVLYGYTF. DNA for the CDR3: TGTGCCAGCAGTTTAGGGAGGTCGGTCCTCTATGGCTACACCTTC.

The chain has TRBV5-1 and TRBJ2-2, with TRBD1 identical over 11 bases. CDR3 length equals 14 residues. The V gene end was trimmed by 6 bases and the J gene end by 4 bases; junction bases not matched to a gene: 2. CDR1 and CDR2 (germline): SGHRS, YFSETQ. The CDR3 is CASTGTGGTGELFF. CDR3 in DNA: TGCGCCAGCACTGGGACAGGGGGCACCGGGGAGCTGTTTTTT.

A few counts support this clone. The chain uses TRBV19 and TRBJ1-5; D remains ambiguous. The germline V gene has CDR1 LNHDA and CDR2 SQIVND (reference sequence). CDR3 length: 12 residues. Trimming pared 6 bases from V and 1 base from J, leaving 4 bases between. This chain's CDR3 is CASRASNQPQHF. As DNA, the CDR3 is TGTGCCAGTAGGGCCAGCAATCAGCCCCAGCATTTT. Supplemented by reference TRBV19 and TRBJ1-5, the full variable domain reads DGGITQSPKYLFRKEGQNVTLSCEQNLNHDAMYWYRQDPGQGLRLIYYSQIVNDFQKGDIAEGYSVSREKKESFPLTVTSAQKNPTAFYLCASRASNQPQHFGDGTRLSIL.

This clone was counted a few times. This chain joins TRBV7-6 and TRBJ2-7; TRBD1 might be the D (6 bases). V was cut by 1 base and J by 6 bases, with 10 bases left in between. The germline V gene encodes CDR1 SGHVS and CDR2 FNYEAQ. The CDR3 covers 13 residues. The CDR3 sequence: CASSLDRAGEQYF. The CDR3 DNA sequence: TGTGCCAGCAGCTTAGACAGGGCTGGCGAGCAGTACTTC.

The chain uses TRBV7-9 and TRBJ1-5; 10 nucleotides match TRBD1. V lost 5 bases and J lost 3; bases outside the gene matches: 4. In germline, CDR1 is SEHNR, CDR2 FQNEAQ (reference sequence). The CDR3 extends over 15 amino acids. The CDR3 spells CASSQGQGLNQPQHF. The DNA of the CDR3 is TGTGCCAGCAGCCAGGGACAGGGGCTCAATCAGCCCCAGCATTTT.

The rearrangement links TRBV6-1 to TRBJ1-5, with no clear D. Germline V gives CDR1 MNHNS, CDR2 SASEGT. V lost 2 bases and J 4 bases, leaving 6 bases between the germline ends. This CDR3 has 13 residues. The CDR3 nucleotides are TGTGCCAGCAGTGAAAGGAGGAATCAGCCCCAGCATTTT. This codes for CASSERRNQPQHF.

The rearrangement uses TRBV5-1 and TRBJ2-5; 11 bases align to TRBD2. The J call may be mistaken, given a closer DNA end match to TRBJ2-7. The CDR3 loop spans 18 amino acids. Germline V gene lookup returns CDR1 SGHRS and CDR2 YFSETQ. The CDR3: CASSLGLSGRAAFYEQYF. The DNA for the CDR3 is TGCGCCAGCAGCTTGGGCCTTAGCGGGAGGGCCGCATTTTACGAGCAGTACTTC.

CDR3 protein: CASSLTGARNNEQFF. CDR3 DNA sequence: TGTGCCAGCAGTTTGACAGGGGCCAGGAACAATGAGCAGTTCTTC. V gene TRBV27 combines with J gene TRBJ2-1, with TRBD1 matching 8 bases. Germline trimming cut 3 bases from V and 5 bases from J; bases unmatched to any gene: 6. The germline CDR1 and CDR2 sequences are MNHEY and SMNVEV (reference sequence). The CDR3 is 15 amino acids.

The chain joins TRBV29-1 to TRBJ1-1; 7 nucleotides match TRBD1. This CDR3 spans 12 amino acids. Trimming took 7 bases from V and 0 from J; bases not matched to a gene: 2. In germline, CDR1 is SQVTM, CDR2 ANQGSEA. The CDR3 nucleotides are TGCAGCGGGGGACAGTTGAACACTGAAGCTTTCTTT. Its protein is CSGGQLNTEAFF.

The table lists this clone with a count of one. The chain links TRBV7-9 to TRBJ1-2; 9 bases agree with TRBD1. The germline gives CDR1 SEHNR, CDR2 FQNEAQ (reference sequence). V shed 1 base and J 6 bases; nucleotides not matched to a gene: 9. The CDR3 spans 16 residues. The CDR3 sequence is CASSLGAQGARHGYTF. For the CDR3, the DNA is TGTGCCAGCAGCTTAGGGGCACAGGGGGCGCGGCATGGCTACACCTTC.

The CDR3 coding sequence is TGTGCCAGCAGCCAAGATGGGCAGAACTATGGCTACACCTTC. Its protein is CASSQDGQNYGYTF. This rearrangement joins TRBV4-2 to TRBJ1-2, with unresolved D. V was cut by 0 bases and J by 2 bases, with 7 bases left in between. The germline V gene has CDR1 LGHNA and CDR2 YNFKEQ. The CDR3 has 14 residues.

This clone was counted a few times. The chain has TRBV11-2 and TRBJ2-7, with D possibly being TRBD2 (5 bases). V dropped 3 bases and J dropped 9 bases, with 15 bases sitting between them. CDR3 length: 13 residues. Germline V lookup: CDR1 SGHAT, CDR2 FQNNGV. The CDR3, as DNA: TGTGCCAGCAGCTTGGGGTCAGGAGGTGGGCAGTACGTC. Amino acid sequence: CASSLGSGGGQYV.

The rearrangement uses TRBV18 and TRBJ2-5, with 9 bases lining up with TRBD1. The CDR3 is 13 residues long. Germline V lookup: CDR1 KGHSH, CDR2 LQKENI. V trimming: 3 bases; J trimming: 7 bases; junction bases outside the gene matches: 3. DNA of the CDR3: TGTGCCAGCTCACCGGACAGGGGAATGACCCAGTACTTC. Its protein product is CASSPDRGMTQYF.

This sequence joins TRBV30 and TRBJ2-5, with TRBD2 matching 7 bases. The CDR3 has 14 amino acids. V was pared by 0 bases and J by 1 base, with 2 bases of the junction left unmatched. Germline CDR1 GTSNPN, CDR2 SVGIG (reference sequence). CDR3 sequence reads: CAWSVGTIQETQYF. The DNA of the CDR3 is TGTGCCTGGAGTGTGGGGACTATCCAAGAGACCCAGTACTTC.

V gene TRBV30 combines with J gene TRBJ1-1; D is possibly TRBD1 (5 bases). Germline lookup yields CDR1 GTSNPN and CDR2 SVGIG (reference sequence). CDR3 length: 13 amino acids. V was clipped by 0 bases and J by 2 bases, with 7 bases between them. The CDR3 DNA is TGTGCCTGGAGTGTACAGGATAACACTGAAGCTTTCTTT. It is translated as CAWSVQDNTEAFF.

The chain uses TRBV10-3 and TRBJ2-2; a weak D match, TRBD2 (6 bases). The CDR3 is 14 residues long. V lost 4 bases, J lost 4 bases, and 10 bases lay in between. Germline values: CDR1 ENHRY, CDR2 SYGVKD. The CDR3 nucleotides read TGTGCCATCAGTGTGGGCGGGACCACCGGGGAGCTGTTTTTT. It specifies CAISVGGTTGELFF.

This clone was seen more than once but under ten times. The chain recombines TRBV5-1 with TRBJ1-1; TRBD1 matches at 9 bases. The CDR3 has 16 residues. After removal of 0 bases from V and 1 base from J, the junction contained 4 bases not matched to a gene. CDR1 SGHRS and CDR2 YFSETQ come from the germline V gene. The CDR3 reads CASSLVGTGQNTEAFF. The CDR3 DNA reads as TGCGCCAGCAGCTTGGTAGGGACAGGGCAGAACACTGAAGCTTTCTTT.

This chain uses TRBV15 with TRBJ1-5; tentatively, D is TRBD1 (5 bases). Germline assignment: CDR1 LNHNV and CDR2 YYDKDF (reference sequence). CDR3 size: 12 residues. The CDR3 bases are TGTGCGGCCGGCAGGGGCAATCAGCCCCAGCATTTT. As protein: CAAGRGNQPQHF.

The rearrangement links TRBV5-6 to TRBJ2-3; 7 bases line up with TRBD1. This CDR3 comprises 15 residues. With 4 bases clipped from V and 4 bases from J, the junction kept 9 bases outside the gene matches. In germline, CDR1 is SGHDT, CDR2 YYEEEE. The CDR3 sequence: CASSRDRESADTQYF. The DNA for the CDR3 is TGTGCCAGCAGCCGCGACAGGGAGTCCGCAGATACGCAGTATTTT.

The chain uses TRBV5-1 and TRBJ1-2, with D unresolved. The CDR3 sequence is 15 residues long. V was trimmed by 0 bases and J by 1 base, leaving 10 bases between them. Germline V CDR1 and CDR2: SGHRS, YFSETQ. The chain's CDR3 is CASSLAPSNNYGYTF. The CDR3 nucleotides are TGCGCCAGCAGCTTGGCCCCGTCTAATAACTATGGCTACACCTTC. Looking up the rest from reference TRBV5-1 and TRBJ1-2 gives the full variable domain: KAGVTQTPRYLIKTRGQQVTLSCSPISGHRSVSWYQQTPGQGLQFLFEYFSETQRNKGNFPGRFSGRQFSNSRSEMNVSTLELGDSALYLCASSLAPSNNYGYTFGSGTRLTVV.

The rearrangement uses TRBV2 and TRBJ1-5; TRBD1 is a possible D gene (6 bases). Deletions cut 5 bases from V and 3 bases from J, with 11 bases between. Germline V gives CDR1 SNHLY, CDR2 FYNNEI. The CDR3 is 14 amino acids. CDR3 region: CASSTTGINQPQHF. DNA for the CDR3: TGTGCCAGCAGTACGACAGGAATCAATCAGCCCCAGCATTTT.